This is a list of T cell receptor beta chains from one sample in a study of T-cell memory formation after mild COVID-19. MiXCR, applied by TCRdb to the 5' RACE reads, yields one record per CDR3 protein. This sample has hundreds of thousands of distinct CDR3 sequences, with around 15% found just once. The material sequenced was PBMCs or a T cell subset sorted from them (not recorded which). Source of these receptors: a young man who had mild COVID-19 (a few samples of this study predate the infection). Cell type and time point are not known. The CDR3 runs from the conserved cysteine through the conserved F or W. The D gene is left open where the match is weak. Rows may omit the clone size; those that give it use once, few, many or a size class.

v_call: TRBV7-6; j_call: TRBJ2-1; clone_size: .; d_call: TRBD2; cdr3_nt: TGTGCCAGCAGCGGAGCGGGAGTTGACCACAATGAGCAGTTCTTC; cdr3_aa: CASSGAGVDHNEQFF
v_call: TRBV18; j_call: TRBJ1-5; clone_size: .; d_call: .; cdr3_nt: TGTGCCAGCTCACCCTATAAAGATCAGCCCCAGCATTTT; cdr3_aa: CASSPYKDQPQHF
v_call: TRBV20-1; j_call: TRBJ2-7; clone_size: .; d_call: .; cdr3_nt: TGCAGTGCTAGAGATCCCGTCCGAGTCTACGAGCAGTACTTC; cdr3_aa: CSARDPVRVYEQYF
v_call: TRBV9; j_call: TRBJ2-1; clone_size: .; d_call: TRBD1; cdr3_nt: TGTGCCAGCACCGGACAGGGGCTAGGGGCTGAGCAGTTCTTC; cdr3_aa: CASTGQGLGAEQFF
v_call: TRBV7-3; j_call: TRBJ1-6; clone_size: few; d_call: .; cdr3_nt: TGTGCCAGCAGCTTAAGTGGGGGAGGTTCACCCCTCCACTTT; cdr3_aa: CASSLSGGGSPLHF
v_call: TRBV25-1; j_call: TRBJ2-6; clone_size: .; d_call: .; cdr3_nt: TGTGCCAGCAGTGAAACTCCTCAGGGTCCTGGGGCCAACGTCCTGACTTTC; cdr3_aa: CASSETPQGPGANVLTF
v_call: TRBV4-2; j_call: TRBJ2-6; clone_size: many; d_call: TRBD1; cdr3_nt: TGTGCCAGCAGCCAAGAGAGGGGGCAAGGGGCCAACGTCCTGACTTTC; cdr3_aa: CASSQERGQGANVLTF
v_call: TRBV4-3; j_call: TRBJ1-1; clone_size: few; d_call: .; cdr3_nt: TGCGCCAGCAGCCAAGACCATACTGAAGCTTTCTTT; cdr3_aa: CASSQDHTEAFF
v_call: TRBV4-2; j_call: TRBJ1-2; clone_size: .; d_call: .; cdr3_nt: TGTGCCAGCAGCCAAGGCCAGGGAAGCTATGGCTACACCTTC; cdr3_aa: CASSQGQGSYGYTF
v_call: TRBV5-5; j_call: TRBJ2-2; clone_size: .; d_call: .; cdr3_nt: TGTGCCAGCGGCGTAGGATCGAACACCGGGGAGCTGTTTTTT; cdr3_aa: CASGVGSNTGELFF
v_call: TRBV6-5; j_call: TRBJ1-3; clone_size: .; d_call: .; cdr3_nt: TGTGCCAGCAGTCCCGGGGACCCTGGAAACACCATATATTTT; cdr3_aa: CASSPGDPGNTIYF
v_call: TRBV6-5; j_call: TRBJ2-2; clone_size: .; d_call: .; cdr3_nt: TGTGCCAGCAGTTATCAGAGGGGACCACCGAACACCGGGGAGCTGTTTTTT; cdr3_aa: CASSYQRGPPNTGELFF
v_call: TRBV5-1; j_call: TRBJ1-6; clone_size: .; d_call: TRBD1; cdr3_nt: TGCGCCAGCACCGAAGGTCTGGGACAGGGTAATTCACCCCTCCACTTT; cdr3_aa: CASTEGLGQGNSPLHF
v_call: TRBV5-1; j_call: TRBJ1-2; clone_size: .; d_call: .; cdr3_nt: TGCGCCAGCAGCTTGCGGCCAGGGCAAGGCTACACCTTC; cdr3_aa: CASSLRPGQGYTF
v_call: TRBV7-2; j_call: TRBJ2-7; clone_size: few; d_call: .; cdr3_nt: TGTGCCAGCAGCTTAGGTTGGGGGTTCGAGCAGTACTTC; cdr3_aa: CASSLGWGFEQYF
v_call: TRBV6-5; j_call: TRBJ1-1; clone_size: many; d_call: TRBD1; cdr3_nt: TGTGCCAGCAGTTACTCGGGGGCAGGGGGCGGTAGCACTGAAGCTTTCTTT; cdr3_aa: CASSYSGAGGGSTEAFF
v_call: TRBV5-1; j_call: TRBJ2-3; clone_size: many; d_call: .; cdr3_nt: TGCGCCAGCAGCTGGCAATTGGGGGATACGCAGTATTTT; cdr3_aa: CASSWQLGDTQYF
v_call: TRBV27; j_call: TRBJ2-5; clone_size: .; d_call: .; cdr3_nt: TGTGCCAGCAGTTCAGGGGCCGGTTTTGGGACCCAGTACTTC; cdr3_aa: CASSSGAGFGTQYF
v_call: TRBV20-1; j_call: TRBJ2-1; clone_size: many; d_call: TRBD2; cdr3_nt: TGCAGTGCTAGACTACTAGCGGGGGACTACAATGAGCAGTTCTTC; cdr3_aa: CSARLLAGDYNEQFF
v_call: TRBV4-2; j_call: TRBJ2-5; clone_size: few; d_call: .; cdr3_nt: TGTGCCAGCAGCCACCCGGGGGTCCAAGAGACCCAGTACTTC; cdr3_aa: CASSHPGVQETQYF
v_call: TRBV7-9; j_call: TRBJ2-7; clone_size: many; d_call: TRBD2; cdr3_nt: TGTGCCAGCAGCTTAGTACCGGGGGGTTCCTACGAGCAGTACTTC; cdr3_aa: CASSLVPGGSYEQYF
v_call: TRBV7-6; j_call: TRBJ2-3; clone_size: .; d_call: TRBD2; cdr3_nt: TGTGCCAGCAGCTTAGCAATTAGCGGGGCTAGCACAGATACGCAGTATTTT; cdr3_aa: CASSLAISGASTDTQYF
v_call: TRBV5-6; j_call: TRBJ1-2; clone_size: many; d_call: .; cdr3_nt: TGTGCCAGCAGCTTAAGTAACTATGGCTACACCTTC; cdr3_aa: CASSLSNYGYTF
v_call: TRBV7-2; j_call: TRBJ1-1; clone_size: .; d_call: .; cdr3_nt: TGTGCCAGCAGCTTAGCCCCGGGTGAGAACACTGAAGCTTTCTTT; cdr3_aa: CASSLAPGENTEAFF
v_call: TRBV7-2; j_call: TRBJ2-3; clone_size: few; d_call: .; cdr3_nt: TGTGCCAGCAGCACCCAAACAGATACGCAGTATTTT; cdr3_aa: CASSTQTDTQYF
v_call: TRBV12-3/TRBV12-4; j_call: TRBJ2-2; clone_size: .; d_call: .; cdr3_nt: TGTGCCAGCAGTCCCCACGCGAACACCGGGGAGCTGTTTTTT; cdr3_aa: CASSPHANTGELFF